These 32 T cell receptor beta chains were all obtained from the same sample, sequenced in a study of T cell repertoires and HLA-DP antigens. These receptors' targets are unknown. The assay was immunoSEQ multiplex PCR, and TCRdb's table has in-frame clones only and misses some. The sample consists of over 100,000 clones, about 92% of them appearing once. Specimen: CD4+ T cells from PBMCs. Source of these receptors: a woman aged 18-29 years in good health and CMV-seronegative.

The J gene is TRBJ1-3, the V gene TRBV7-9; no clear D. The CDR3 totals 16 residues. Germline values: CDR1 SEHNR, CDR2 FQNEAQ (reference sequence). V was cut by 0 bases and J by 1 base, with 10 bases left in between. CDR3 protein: CASSLARVISGNTIYF. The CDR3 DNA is TGTGCCAGCAGCTTAGCAAGGGTGATTTCTGGAAACACCATATATTTT. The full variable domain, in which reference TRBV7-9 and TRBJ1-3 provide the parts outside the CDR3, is DTGVSQNPRHKITKRGQNVTFRCDPISEHNRLYWYRQTLGQGPEFLTYFQNEAQLEKSRLLSDRFSAERPKGSFSTLEIQRTEQGDSAMYLCASSLARVISGNTIYFGEGSWLTVV.

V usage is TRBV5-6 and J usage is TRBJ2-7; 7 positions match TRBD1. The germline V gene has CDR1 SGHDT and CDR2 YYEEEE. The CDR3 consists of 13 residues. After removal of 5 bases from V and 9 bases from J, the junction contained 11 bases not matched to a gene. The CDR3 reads CASRAFVRTGQYV. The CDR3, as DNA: TGTGCCAGCAGAGCTTTCGTTCGGACAGGGCAGTACGTC.

The CDR3 nucleotides are TGTGCCAGCAGCCTGCGACTAGCGGGGATCTACAATGAGCAGTTCTTC. This sequence encodes CASSLRLAGIYNEQFF. The chain carries TRBV7-6 and TRBJ2-1; 11 bases line up with TRBD2. The J segment lost 3 bases and the V segment lost 5 bases, leaving 6 bases of the junction unmatched. CDR1 and CDR2 (germline): SGHVS, FNYEAQ. The CDR3 runs to 16 residues.

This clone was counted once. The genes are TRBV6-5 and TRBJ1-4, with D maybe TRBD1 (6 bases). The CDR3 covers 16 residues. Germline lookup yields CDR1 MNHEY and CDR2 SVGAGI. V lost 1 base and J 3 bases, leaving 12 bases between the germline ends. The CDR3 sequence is CASSYFTGTPNEKLFF. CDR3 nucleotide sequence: TGTGCCAGCAGTTACTTTACCGGGACACCTAATGAAAAACTGTTTTTT.

CDR3 bases: TGCGCCAGCAGCTTGGCCCGGCAGGGCCGCGGTGAAAAACTGTTTTTT. This gives the protein CASSLARQGRGEKLFF. V is TRBV5-1 and J is TRBJ1-4; tentatively, D is TRBD1 (5 bases). Germline CDR1 reads SGHRS; CDR2 reads YFSETQ. The CDR3 totals 16 residues. The V end was cut by 0 bases, the J end by 7 bases, with 16 bases between.

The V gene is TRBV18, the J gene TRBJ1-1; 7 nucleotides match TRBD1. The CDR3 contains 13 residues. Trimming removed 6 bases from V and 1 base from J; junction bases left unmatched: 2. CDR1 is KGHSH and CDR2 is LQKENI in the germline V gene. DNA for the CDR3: TGTGCCAGCTCGGGACAGAAGAACACTGAAGCTTTCTTT. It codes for CASSGQKNTEAFF.

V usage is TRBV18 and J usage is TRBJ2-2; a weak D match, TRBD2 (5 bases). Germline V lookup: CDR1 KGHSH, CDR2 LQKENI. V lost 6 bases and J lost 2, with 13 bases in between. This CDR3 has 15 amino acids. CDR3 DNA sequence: TGTGCCAGCTCGCCCTGGACTCTAAACACCGGGGAGCTGTTTTTT. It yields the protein CASSPWTLNTGELFF.

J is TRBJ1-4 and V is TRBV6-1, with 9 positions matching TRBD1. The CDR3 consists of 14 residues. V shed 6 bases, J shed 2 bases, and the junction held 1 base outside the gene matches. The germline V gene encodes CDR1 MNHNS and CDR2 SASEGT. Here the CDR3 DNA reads TGTGCCAGCAGAGACAGGGGGACTAATGAAAAACTGTTTTTT. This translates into CASRDRGTNEKLFF.

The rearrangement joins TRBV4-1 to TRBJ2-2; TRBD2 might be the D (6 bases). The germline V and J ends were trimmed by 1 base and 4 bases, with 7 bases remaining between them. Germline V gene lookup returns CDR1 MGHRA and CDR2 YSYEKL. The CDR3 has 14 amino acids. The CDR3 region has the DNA TGCGCCAGCAGCCAAGTCGGGGGCACCGGGGAGCTGTTTTTT. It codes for CASSQVGGTGELFF.

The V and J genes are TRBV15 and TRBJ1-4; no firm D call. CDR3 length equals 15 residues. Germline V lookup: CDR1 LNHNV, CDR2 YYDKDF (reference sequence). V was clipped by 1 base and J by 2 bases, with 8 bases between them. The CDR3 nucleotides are TGTGCCACCAGCAGAGCAACGGGGACTAATGAAAAACTGTTTTTT. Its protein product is CATSRATGTNEKLFF.

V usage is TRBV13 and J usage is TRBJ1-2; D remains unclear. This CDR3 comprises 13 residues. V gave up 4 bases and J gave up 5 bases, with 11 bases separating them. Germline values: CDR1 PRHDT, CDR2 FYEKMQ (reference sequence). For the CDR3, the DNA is TGTGCCAGCAGCTCATTGGCATCGTATGGCTACACCTTC. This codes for CASSSLASYGYTF.

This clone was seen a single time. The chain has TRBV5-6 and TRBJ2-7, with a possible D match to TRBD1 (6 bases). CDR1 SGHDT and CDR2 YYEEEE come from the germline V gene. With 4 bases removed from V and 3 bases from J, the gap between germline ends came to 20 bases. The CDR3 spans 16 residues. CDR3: CASSRGTQGFDYEQYF. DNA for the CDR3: TGTGCCAGCAGCCGCGGAACACAGGGTTTCGACTACGAGCAGTACTTC.

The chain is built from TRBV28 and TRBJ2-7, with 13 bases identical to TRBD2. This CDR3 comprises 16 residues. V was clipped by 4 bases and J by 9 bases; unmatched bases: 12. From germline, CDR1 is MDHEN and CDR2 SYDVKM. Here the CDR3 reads CASSSPGTSGARGQYF. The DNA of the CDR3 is TGTGCCAGCAGTTCCCCCGGGACTAGCGGGGCCCGGGGGCAGTACTTC.

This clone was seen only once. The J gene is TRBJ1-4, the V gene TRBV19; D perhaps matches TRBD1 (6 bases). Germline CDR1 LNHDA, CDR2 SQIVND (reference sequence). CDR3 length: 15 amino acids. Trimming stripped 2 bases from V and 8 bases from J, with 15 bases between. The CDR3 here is CASSINSGDGEKLFF. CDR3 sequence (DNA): TGTGCCAGTAGTATAAATTCAGGGGATGGGGAAAAACTGTTTTTT.

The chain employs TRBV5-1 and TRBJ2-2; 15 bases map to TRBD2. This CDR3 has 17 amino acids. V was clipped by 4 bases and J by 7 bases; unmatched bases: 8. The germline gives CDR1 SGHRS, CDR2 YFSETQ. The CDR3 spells CASSKGLAGGPGGELFF. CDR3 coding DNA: TGCGCCAGCAGCAAAGGACTAGCGGGAGGGCCAGGCGGGGAGCTGTTTTTT.

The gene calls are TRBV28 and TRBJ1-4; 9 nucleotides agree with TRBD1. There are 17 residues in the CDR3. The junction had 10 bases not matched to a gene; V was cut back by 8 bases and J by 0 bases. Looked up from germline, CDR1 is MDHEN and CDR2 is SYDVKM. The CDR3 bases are TGTGCCAGCTCGGGACAGGGACCGAGGGCAACTAATGAAAAACTGTTTTTT. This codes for CASSGQGPRATNEKLFF.

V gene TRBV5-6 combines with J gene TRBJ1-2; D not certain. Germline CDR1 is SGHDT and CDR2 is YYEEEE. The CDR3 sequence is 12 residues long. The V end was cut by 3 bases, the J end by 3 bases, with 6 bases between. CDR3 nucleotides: TGTGCCAGCAGCTCCGGATACTATGGCTACACCTTC. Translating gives CASSSGYYGYTF. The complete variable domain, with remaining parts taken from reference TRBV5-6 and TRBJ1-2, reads DAGVTQSPTHLIKTRGQQVTLRCSPKSGHDTVSWYQQALGQGPQFIFQYYEEEERQRGNFPDRFSGHQFPNYSSELNVNALLLGDSALYLCASSSGYYGYTFGSGTRLTVV.

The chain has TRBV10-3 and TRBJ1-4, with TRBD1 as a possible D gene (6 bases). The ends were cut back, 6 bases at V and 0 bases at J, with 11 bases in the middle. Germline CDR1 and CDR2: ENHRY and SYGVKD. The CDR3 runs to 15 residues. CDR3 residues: CAIRTGLATNEKLFF. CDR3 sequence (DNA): TGTGCCATCAGGACAGGACTTGCAACTAATGAAAAACTGTTTTTT.

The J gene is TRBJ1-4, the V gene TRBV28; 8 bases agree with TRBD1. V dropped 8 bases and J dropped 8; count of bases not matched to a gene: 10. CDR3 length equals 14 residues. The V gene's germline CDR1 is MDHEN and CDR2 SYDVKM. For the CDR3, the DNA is TGTGCCAGCGGGTTCAGGGGGCGCTGGGAAAAACTGTTTTTT. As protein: CASGFRGRWEKLFF.

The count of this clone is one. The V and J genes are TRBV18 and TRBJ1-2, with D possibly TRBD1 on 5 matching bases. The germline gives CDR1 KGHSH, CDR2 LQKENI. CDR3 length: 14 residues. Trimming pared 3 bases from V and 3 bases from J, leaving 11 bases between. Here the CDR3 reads CASSPTPRDYGYTF. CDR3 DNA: TGTGCCAGCTCACCTACCCCCAGGGACTATGGCTACACCTTC.

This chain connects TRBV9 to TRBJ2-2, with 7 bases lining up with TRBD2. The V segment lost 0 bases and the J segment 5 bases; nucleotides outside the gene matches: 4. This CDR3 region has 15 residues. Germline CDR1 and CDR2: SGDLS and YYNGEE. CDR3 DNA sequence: TGTGCCAGCAGCGTAGGAAGCGGGGAGACCGGGGAGCTGTTTTTT. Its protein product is CASSVGSGETGELFF.

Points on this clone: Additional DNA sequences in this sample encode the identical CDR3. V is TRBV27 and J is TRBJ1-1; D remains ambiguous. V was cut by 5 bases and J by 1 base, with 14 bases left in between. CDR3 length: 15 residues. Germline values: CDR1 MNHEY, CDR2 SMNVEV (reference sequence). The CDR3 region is CASSLTGSWNTEAFF. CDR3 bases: TGTGCCAGCAGTCTAACCGGCAGCTGGAACACTGAAGCTTTCTTT.

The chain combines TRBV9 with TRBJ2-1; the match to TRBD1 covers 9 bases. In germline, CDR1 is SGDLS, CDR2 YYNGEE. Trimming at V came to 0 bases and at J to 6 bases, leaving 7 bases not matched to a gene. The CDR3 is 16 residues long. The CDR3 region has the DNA TGTGCCAGCAGCGTAGGGGCGGGACAGGGTTCCAATGAGCAGTTCTTC. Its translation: CASSVGAGQGSNEQFF. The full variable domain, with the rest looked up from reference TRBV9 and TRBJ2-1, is DSGVTQTPKHLITATGQRVTLRCSPRSGDLSVYWYQQSLDQGLQFLIQYYNGEERAKGNILERFSAQQFPDLHSELNLSSLELGDSALYFCASSVGAGQGSNEQFFGPGTRLTVL.

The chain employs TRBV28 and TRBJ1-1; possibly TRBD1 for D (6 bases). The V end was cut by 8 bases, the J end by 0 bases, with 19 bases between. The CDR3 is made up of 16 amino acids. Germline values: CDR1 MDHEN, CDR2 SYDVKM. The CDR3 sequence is CASPPGQGGMNTEAFF. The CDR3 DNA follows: TGTGCCAGCCCCCCCGGACAAGGGGGGATGAACACTGAAGCTTTCTTT.

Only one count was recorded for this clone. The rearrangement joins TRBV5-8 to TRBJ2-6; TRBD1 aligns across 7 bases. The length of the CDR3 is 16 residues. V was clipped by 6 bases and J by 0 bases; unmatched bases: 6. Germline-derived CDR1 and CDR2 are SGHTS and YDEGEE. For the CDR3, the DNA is TGTGCCAGCAAAAAACACAGGGGCTCTGGGGCCAACGTCCTGACTTTC. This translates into CASKKHRGSGANVLTF. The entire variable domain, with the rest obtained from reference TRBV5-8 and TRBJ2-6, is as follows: EAGVTQSPTHLIKTRGQQATLRCSPISGHTSVYWYQQALGLGLQFLLWYDEGEERNRGNFPPRFSGRQFPNYSSELNVNALELEDSALYLCASKKHRGSGANVLTFGAGSRLTVL.

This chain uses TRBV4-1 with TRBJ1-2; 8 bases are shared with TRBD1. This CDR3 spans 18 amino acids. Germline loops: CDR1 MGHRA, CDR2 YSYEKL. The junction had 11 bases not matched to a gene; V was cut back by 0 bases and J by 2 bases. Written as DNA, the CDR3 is TGCGCCAGCAGCCAAGAGAATGCCGTTCGGACAGGGAACTATGGCTACACCTTC. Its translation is CASSQENAVRTGNYGYTF.

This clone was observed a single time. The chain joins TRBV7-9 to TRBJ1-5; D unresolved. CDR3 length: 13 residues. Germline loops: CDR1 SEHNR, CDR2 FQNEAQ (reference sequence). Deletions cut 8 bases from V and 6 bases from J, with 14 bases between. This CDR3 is CASRLSVGQPQHF. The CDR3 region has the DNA TGTGCCAGCCGACTGTCGGTCGGTCAGCCCCAGCATTTT.

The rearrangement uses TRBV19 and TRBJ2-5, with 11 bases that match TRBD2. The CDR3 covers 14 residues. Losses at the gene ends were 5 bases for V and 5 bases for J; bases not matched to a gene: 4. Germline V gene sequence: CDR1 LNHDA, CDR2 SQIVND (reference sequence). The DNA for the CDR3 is TGTGCCAGTAGTCGACTAGCGGGATTGGAGACCCAGTACTTC. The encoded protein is CASSRLAGLETQYF.

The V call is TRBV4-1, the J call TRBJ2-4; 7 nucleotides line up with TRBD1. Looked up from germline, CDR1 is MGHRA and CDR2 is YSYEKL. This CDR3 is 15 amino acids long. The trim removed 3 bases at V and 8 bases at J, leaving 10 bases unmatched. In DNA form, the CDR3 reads TGCGCCAGCAGCCAGCCCGGACAGGACTGGGACATTCAGTACTTC. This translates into CASSQPGQDWDIQYF.

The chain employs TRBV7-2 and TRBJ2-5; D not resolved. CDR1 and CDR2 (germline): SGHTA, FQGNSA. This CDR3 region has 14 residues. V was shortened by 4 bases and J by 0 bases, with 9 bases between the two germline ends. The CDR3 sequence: CASSSGFNQETQYF. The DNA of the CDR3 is TGTGCCAGCAGCTCAGGTTTCAACCAAGAGACCCAGTACTTC.

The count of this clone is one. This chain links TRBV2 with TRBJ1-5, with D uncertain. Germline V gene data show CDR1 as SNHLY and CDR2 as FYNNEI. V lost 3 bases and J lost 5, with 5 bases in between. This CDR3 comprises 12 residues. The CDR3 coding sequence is TGTGCCAGCAGTGATCCGGATCAGCCCCAGCATTTT. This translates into CASSDPDQPQHF.

The DNA of the CDR3 is TGTGCCAGCAGCGGTATAAGCTACGAGCAGTACTTC. Amino acid sequence: CASSGISYEQYF. This sequence joins TRBV11-2 and TRBJ2-7; D remains unclear. CDR1 is SGHAT and CDR2 is FQNNGV in the germline V gene. The length of the CDR3 is 12 residues. Trimming removed 5 bases at V and 3 bases at J, with 8 bases between.